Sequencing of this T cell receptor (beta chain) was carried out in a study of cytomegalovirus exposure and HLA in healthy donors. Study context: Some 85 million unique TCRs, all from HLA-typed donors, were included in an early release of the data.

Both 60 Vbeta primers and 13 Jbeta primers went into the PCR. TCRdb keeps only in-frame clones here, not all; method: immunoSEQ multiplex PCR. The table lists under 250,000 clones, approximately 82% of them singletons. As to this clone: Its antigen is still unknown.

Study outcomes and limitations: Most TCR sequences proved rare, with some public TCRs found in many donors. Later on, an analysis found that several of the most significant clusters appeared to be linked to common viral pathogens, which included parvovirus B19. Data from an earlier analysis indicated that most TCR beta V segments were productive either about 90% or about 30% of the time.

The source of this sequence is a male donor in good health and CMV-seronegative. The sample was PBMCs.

Written as DNA, the CDR3 is TGTGCCAGCGGGGGGAAAAGGGATCGCTACGAGCAGTACTTC. Its protein is CASGGKRDRYEQYF. The chain recombines TRBV6-5 with TRBJ2-7, with D possibly TRBD2 on 6 matching bases. Between the trimmed V and J ends, which lost 8 bases and 3 bases, there was a span of 17 bases. Germline V CDR1 and CDR2: MNHEY, SVGAGI. The CDR3 is 14 residues long.